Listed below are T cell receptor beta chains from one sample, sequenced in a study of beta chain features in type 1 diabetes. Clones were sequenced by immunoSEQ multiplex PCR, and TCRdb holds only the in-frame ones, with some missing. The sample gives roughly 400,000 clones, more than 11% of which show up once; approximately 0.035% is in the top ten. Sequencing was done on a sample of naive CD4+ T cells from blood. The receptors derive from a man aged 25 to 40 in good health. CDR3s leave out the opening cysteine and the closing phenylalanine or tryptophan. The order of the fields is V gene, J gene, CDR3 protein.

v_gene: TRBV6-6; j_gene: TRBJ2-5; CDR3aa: ASGTNRGTQY
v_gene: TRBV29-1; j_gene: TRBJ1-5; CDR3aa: SVLTGNGQPQH
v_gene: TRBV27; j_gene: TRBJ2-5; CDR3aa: ASSPLFQETQY
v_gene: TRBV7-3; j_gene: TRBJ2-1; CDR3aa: ASSSDGFRNEQF
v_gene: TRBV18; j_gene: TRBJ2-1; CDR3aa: ASSGAGSSYNEQF
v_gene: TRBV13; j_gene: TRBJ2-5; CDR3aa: ASLDSGRSGQTQY
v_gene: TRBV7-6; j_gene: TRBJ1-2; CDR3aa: ASSSDRAAGYT
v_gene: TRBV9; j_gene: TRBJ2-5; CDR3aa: ASSVRGLQETQY
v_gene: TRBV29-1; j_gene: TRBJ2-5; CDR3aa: SVELRDRGETQY
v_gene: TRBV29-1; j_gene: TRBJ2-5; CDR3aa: SVIFGTSGAQY
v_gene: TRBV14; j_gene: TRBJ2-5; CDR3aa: ASSHLGQQETQY
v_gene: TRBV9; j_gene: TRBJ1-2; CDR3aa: ASSPWGHPKMGFYGYT
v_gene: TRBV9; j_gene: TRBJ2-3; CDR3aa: ASSPRDTFTDTQY
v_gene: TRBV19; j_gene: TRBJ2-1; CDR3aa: ASSTFLTGSSYNEQF
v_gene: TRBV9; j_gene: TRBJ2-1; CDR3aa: ASSVEATRQNEQF
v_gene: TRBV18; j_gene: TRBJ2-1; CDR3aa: ASSPPAGGRSYNEQF
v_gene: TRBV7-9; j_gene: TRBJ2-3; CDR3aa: ASSLTLGTDTQY
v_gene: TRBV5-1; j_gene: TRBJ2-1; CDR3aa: ASSRDSLPNEQF
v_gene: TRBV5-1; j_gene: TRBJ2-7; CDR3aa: ASKRGQSSYEQY
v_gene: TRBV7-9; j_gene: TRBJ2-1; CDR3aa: ASSLAAQYNEQF
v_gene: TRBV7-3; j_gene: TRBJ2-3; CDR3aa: ASSSTGRSTDTQY
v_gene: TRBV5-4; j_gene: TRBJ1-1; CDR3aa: ASSPGGASPQNTEAF
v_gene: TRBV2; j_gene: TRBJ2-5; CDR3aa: ASSPSGWTQY
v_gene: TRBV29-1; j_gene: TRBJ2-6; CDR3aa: SVSRAGANVLT
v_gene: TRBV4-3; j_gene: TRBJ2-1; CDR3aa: ASSQFDRGDGEQF
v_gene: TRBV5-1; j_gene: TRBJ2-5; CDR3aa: ASSSTGAQETQY
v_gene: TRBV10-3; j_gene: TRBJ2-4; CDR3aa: AISETSGNKNIQY
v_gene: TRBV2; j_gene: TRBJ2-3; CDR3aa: ASSDLARADTQY
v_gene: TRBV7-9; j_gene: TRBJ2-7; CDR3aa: ASSSARYEQY
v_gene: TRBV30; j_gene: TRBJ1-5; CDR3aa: AWSPLEFSPQH
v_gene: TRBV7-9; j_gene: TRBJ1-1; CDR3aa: ASSLEGLMNTEAF
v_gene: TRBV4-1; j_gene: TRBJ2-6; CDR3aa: ASSPQQGTLSGANVLT
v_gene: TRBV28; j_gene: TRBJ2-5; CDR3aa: ASSLPTIETQY
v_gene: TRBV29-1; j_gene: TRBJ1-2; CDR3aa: SVDRSPMGYGYT
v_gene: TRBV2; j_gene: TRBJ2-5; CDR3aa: ASSDQGSETQY
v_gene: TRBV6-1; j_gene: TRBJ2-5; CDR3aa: ASSEEGETQY
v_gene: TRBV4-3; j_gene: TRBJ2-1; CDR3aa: ASSQRQFYNEQF
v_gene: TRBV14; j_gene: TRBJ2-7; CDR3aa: ASSQVTGYEQY
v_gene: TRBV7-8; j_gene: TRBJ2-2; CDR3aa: ASSLVSVLNTGELF
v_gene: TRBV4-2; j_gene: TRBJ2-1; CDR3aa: ASSQDTSGGSYNEQF
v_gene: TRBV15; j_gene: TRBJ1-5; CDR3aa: ASGQYSNQPQH
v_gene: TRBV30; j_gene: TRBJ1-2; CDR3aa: ACTQGDYGYT
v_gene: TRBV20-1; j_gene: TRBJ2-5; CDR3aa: SGRDQETQY
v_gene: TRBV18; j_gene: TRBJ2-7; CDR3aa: ASSEVTYEQY
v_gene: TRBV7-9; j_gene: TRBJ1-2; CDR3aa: ASSLALGTGYT
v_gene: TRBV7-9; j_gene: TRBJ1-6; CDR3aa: ASSLAFSPLH
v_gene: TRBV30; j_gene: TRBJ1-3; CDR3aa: AWRRTGNSGNTIY
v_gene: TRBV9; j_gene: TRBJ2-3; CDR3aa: ASSVGRGRATSTDTQY
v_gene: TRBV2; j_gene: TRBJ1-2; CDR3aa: ASSEGPGFYGYT
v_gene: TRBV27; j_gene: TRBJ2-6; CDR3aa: ASSLGGANVLT
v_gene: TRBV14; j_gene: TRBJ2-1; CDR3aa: ASSRRASGGAEEQF
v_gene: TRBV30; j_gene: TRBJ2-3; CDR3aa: AHAGTVTSTDTQY
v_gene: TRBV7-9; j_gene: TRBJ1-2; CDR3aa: ASSLQDRGYT
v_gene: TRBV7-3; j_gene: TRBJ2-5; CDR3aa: ASSLHTKETQY
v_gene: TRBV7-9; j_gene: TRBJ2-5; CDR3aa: ASSLPTPQQETQY